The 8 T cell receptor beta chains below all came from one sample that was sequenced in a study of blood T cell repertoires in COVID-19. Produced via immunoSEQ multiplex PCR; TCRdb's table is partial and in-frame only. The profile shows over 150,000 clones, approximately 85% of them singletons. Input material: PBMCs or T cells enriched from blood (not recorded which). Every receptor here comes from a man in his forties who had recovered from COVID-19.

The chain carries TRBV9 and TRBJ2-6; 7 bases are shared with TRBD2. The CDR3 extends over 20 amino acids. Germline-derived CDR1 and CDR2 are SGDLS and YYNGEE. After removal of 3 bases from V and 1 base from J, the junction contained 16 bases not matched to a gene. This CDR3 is CASSDLGPGLPKSGANVLTF. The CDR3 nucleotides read TGTGCCAGCAGCGATCTAGGCCCGGGACTACCGAAGTCTGGGGCCAACGTCCTGACTTTC.

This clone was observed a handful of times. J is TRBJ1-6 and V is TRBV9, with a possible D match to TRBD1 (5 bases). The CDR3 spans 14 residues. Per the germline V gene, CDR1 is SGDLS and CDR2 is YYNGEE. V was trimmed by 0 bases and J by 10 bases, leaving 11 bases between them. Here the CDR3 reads CASSVEGPESPLHF. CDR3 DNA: TGTGCCAGCAGCGTAGAGGGGCCAGAGTCACCCCTCCACTTT.

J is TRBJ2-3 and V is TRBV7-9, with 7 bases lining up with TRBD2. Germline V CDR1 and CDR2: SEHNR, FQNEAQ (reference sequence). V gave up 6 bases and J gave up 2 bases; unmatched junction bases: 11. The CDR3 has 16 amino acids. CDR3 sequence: CASRGFGGSYTDTQYF. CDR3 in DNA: TGTGCCAGCAGAGGGTTCGGGGGGTCGTACACAGATACGCAGTATTTT.

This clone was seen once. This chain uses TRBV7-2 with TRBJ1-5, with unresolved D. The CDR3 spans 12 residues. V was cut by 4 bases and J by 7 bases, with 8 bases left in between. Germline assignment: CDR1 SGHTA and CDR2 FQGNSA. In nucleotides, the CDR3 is TGTGCCAGCAGCTCTCCACGGCAGCCCCAGCATTTT. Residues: CASSSPRQPQHF.

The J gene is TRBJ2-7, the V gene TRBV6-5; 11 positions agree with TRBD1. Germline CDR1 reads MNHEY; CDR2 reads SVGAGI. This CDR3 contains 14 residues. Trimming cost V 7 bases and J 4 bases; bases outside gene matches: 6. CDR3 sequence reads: CASIWDRGKYEQYF. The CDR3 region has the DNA TGTGCCAGCATCTGGGACAGGGGGAAATACGAGCAGTACTTC.

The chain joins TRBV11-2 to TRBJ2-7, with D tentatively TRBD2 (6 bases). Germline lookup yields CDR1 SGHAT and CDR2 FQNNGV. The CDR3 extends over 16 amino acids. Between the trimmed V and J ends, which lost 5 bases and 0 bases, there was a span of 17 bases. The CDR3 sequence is CASSPRDLNSSYEQYF. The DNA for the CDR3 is TGTGCCAGCAGCCCCCGGGACTTGAATAGCTCCTACGAGCAGTACTTC.

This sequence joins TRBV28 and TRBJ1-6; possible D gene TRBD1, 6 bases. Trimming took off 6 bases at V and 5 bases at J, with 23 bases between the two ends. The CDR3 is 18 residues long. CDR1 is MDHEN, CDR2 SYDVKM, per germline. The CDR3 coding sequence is TGTGCCAGCAGCTCAATTTTTCGGGACACGACAAATAATTCACCCCTCCACTTT. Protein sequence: CASSSIFRDTTNNSPLHF.

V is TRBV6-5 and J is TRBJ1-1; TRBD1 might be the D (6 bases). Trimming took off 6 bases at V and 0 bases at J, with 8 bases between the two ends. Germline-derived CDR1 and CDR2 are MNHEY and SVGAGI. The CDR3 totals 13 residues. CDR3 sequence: CASRGQLNTEAFF. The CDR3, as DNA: TGTGCCAGCAGGGGACAATTGAACACTGAAGCTTTCTTT.